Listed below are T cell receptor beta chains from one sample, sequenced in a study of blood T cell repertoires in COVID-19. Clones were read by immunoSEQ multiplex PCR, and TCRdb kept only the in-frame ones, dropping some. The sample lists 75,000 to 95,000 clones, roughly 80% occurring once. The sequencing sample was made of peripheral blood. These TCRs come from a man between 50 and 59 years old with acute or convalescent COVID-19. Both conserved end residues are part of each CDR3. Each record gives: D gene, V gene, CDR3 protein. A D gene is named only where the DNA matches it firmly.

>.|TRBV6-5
CASRAAGTGNTIYF
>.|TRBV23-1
CASSLKGLDTRWSGANVLTF
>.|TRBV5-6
CASSAWTEAQPQHF
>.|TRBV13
CASSVWGRTEAFF
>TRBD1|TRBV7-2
CASSSPLPGQGREQYF
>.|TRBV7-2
CASSLSRDQETQYF
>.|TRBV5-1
CASSLSASSPVDTEAFF
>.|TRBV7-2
CASSLAWGGQNEQFF
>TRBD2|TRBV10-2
CASTPGVGGGLLWTQYF
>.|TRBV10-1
CASAPRISGNTIYF
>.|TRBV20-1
CSASSWRTEAFF
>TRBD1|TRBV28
CASSQGQGPYEQYF
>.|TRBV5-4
CASSLLPGLVETQYF
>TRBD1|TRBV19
CASKTGGTDTQYF
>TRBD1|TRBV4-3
CASSRQGADPLTEAFF
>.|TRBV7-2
CASSLSGKDTQYF
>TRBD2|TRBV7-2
CASLRTSGGYEQYF
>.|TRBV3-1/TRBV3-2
CASSQGAAPNQPQHF
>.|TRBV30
CAWSILGLSGYTF
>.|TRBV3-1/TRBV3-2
CASSQVPWREETQYF
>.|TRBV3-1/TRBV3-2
CASSHRDQGWGWTGANVLTF
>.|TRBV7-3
CASTEWAENTEAFF
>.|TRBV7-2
CASSFDRQYEQYF
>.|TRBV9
CASSVAPYRGGRSNQPQHF
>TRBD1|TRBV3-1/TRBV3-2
CASSQAGQGPQTQYF
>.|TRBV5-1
CASSQEVGEQFF
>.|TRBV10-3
CAISESRDRVEQYF
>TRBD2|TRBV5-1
CASSPGGSTDTQYF
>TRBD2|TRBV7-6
CASSQRTSGTETQYF
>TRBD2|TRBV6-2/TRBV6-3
CASSYSSGGTTYEQYF
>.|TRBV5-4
CASSSGAYEQYF
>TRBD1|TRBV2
CASSARGYQETQYF
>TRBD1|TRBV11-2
CASSPGQGGWYEQYF
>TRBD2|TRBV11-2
CASSLGGGGVYNEQFF
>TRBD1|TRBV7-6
CASSLGRGPRWNEQFF
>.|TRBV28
CASSRYQPGQQETQYF
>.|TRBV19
CASSMQGMGTDTQYF
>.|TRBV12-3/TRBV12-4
CASMLEGANVLTF
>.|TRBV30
CAWTTGSYGYTF
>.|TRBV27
CASSLSNLNTEAFF
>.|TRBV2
CASSDRGANEKLFF
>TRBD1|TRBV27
CASSPVTGVEQYF
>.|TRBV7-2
CASSLGSGLEQFF
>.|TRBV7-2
CASSLAGASNQPQHF
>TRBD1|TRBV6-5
CASSRQGSGDYGYTF
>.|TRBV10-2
CASSEPQGPEQFF
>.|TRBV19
CASQGPTEAFF
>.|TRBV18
CASSPPTAPGGPQHF
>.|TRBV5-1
CASSLDGGLGSGNTIYF
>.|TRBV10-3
CAISPSRGDSGNTIYF